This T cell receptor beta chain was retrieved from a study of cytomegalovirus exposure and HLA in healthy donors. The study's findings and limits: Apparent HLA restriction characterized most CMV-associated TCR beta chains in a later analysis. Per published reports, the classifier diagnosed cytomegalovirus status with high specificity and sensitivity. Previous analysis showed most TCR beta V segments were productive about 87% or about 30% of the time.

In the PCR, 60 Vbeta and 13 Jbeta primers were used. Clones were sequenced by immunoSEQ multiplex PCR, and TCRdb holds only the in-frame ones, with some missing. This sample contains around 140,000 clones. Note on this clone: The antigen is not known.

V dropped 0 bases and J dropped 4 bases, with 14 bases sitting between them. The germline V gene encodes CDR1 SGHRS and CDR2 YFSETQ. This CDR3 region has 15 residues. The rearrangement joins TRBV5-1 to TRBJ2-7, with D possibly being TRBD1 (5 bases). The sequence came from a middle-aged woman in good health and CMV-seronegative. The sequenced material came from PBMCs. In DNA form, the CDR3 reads TGCGCCAGCAGCTTGGAACCAGCAGCAGGGTACGAGCAGTACGTC. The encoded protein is CASSLEPAAGYEQYV.